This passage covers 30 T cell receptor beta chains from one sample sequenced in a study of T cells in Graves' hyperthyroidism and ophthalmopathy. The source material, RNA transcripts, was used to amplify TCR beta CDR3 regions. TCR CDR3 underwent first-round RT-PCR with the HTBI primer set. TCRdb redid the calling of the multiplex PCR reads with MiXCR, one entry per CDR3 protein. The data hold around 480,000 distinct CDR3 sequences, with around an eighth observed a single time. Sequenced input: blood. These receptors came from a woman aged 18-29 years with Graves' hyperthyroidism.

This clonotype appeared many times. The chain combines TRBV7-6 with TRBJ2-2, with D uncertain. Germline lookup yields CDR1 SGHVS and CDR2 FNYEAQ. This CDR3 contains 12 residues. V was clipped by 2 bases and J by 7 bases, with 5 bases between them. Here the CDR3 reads CASSLLLGELFF. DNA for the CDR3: TGTGCCAGCAGCTTATTGCTCGGGGAGCTGTTTTTT. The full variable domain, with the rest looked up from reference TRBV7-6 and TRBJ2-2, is GAGVSQSPRYKVTKRGQDVALRCDPISGHVSLYWYRQALGQGPEFLTYFNYEAQQDKSGLPNDRFSAERPEGSISTLTIQRTEQRDSAMYRCASSLLLGELFFGEGSRLTVL.

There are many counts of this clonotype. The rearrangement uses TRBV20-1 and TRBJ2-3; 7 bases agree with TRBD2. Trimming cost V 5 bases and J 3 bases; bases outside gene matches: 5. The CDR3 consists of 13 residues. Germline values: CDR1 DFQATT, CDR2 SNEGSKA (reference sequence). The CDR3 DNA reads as TGCAGTGCTCCGAGCGGGACTACAGATACGCAGTATTTT. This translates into CSAPSGTTDTQYF.

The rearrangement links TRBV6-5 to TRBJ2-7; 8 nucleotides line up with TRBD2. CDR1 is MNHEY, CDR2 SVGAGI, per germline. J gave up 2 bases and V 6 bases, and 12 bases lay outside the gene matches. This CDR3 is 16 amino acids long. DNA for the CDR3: TGTGCCAGCAGCTACCGGGGGGGTAAAGATGCCTACGAGCAGTACGTC. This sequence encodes CASSYRGGKDAYEQYV.

As DNA, the CDR3 is TGTGCCAGCATCTCAAGGACAGGCGCCGTGAACACTGAAGCTTTCTTT. This codes for CASISRTGAVNTEAFF. The genes are TRBV7-2 and TRBJ1-1; 7 positions agree with TRBD1. The trim removed 7 bases at V and 0 bases at J, leaving 11 bases unmatched. Germline V gene lookup returns CDR1 SGHTA and CDR2 FQGNSA. This CDR3 contains 16 residues. The full variable domain, rest sourced from reference TRBV7-2 and TRBJ1-1, is GAGVSQSPSNKVTEKGKDVELRCDPISGHTALYWYRQSLGQGLEFLIYFQGNSAPDKSGLPSDRFSAERTGGSVSTLTIQRTQQEDSAVYLCASISRTGAVNTEAFFGQGTRLTVV.

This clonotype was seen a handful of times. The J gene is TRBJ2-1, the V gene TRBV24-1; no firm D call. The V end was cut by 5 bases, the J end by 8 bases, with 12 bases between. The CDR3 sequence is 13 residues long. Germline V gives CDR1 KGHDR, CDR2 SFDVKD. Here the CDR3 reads CATSVPATDEQFF. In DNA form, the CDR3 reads TGTGCCACCAGTGTCCCTGCAACGGATGAGCAGTTCTTC.

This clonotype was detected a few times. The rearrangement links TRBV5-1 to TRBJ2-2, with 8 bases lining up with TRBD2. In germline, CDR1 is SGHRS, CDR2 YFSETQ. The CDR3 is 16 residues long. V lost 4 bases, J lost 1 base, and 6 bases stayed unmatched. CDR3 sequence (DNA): TGCGCCAGCAGCCCGAGACTAGCGCAGAACACCGGGGAGCTGTTTTTT. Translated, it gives CASSPRLAQNTGELFF.

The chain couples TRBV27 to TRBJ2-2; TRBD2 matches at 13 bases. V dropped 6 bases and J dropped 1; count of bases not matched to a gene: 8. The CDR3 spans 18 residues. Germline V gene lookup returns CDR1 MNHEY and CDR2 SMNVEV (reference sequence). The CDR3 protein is CASSTGLAGYVNTGELFF. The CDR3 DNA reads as TGTGCCAGCAGCACGGGACTAGCGGGATATGTGAACACCGGGGAGCTGTTTTTT.

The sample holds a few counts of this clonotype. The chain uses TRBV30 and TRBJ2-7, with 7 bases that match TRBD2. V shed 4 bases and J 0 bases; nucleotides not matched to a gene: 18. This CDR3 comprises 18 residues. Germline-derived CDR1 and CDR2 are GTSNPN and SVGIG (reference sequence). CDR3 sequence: CAWNSVPFHSGRSYEQYF. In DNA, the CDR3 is TGTGCCTGGAATTCCGTGCCATTTCATAGCGGGCGCTCCTACGAGCAGTACTTC.

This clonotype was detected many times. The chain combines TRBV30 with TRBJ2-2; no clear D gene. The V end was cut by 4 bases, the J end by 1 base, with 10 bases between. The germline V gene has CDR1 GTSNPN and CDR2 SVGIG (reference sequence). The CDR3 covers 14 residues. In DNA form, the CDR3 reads TGTGCCTGGATTCGGGCGGTGAACACCGGGGAGCTGTTTTTT. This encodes CAWIRAVNTGELFF. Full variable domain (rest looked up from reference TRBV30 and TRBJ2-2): SQTIHQWPATLVQPVGSPLSLECTVEGTSNPNLYWYRQAAGRGLQLLFYSVGIGQISSEVPQNLSASRPQDRQFILSSKKLLLSDSGFYLCAWIRAVNTGELFFGEGSRLTVL.

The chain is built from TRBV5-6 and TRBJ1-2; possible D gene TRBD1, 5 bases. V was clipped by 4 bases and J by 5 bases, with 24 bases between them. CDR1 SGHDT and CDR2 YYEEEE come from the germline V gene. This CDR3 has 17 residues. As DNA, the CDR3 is TGTGCCAGCAGCGCGGGGACCGCGACAAACCCCCCATATGGCTACACCTTC. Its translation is CASSAGTATNPPYGYTF.

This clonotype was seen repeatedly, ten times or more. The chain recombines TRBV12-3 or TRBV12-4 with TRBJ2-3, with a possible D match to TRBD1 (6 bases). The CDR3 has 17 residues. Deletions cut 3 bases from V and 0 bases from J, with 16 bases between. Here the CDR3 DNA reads TGTGCCAGCAGTTTGGAGTTCCAGGGGCCTAGCACAGATACGCAGTATTTT. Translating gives CASSLEFQGPSTDTQYF.

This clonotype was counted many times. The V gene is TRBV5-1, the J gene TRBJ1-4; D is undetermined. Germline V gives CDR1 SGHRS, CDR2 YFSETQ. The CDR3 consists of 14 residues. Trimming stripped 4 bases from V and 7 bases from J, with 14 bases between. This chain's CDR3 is CASSPQDVPEKLFF. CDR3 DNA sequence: TGCGCCAGCAGCCCTCAGGACGTCCCTGAAAAACTGTTTTTT.

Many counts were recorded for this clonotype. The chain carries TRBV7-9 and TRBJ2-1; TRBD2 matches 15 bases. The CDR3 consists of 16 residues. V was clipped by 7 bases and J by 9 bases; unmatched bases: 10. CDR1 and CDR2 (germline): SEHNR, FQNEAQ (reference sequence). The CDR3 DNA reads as TGTGCCAGCAACCCCCCTCGGGGACTAGCGGGAGGTGAGCAGTTCTTC. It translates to CASNPPRGLAGGEQFF. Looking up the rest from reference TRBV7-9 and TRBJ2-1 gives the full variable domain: DTGVSQNPRHKITKRGQNVTFRCDPISEHNRLYWYRQTLGQGPEFLTYFQNEAQLEKSRLLSDRFSAERPKGSFSTLEIQRTEQGDSAMYLCASNPPRGLAGGEQFFGPGTRLTVL.

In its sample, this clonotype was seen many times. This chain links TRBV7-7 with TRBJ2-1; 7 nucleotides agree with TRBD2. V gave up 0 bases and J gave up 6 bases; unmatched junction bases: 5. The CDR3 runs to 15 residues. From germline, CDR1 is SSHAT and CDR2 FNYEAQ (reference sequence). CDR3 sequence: CASSLAPGGLNEQFF. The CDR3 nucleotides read TGTGCCAGCAGCTTAGCCCCGGGAGGTCTCAATGAGCAGTTCTTC.

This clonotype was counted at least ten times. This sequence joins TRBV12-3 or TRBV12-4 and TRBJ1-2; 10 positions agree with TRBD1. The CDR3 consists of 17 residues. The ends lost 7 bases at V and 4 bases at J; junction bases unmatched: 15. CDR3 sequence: CASNTLSGQGSIYGYTF. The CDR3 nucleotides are TGTGCCAGCAACACTTTGTCGGGACAGGGGAGTATCTATGGCTACACCTTC.

This chain's CDR3 is CACAGQHHNSPLHF. CDR3 nucleotide sequence: TGTGCCTGCGCGGGACAGCACCATAATTCACCCCTCCACTTT. The chain has TRBV30 and TRBJ1-6, with 7 nucleotides matching TRBD1. The CDR3 has 14 residues. Germline assignment: CDR1 GTSNPN and CDR2 SVGIG (reference sequence). Trimming removed 6 bases from V and 5 bases from J; junction bases left unmatched: 7.

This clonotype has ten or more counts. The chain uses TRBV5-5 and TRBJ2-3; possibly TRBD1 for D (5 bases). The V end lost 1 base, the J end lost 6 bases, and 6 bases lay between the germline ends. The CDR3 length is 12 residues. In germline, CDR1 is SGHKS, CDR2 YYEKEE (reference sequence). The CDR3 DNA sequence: TGTGCCAGCAGCTTGAAGGGGGATACGCAGTATTTT. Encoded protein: CASSLKGDTQYF.

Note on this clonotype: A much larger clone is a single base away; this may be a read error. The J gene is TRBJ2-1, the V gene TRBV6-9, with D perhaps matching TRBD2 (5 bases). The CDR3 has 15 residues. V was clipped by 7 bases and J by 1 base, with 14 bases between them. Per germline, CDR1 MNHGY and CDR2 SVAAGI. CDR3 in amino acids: CASNEMAGSYNEQFF. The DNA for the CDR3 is TGTGCCAGCAATGAAATGGCGGGTTCCTACAATGAGCAGTTCTTC.

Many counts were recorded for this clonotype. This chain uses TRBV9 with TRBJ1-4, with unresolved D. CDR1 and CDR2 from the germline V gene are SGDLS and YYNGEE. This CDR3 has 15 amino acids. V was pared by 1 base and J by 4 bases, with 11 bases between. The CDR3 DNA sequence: TGTGCCAGCAGCGTAAACCGGCAGAATAATGAAAAACTGTTTTTT. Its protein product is CASSVNRQNNEKLFF.

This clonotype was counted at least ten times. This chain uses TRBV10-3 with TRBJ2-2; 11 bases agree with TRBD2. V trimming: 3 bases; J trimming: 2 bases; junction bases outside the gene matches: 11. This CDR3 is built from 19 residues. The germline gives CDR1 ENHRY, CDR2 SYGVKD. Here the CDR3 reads CAISENPGGTSGNTGELFF. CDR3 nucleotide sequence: TGTGCCATCAGTGAAAACCCTGGAGGGACTAGCGGAAACACCGGGGAGCTGTTTTTT.

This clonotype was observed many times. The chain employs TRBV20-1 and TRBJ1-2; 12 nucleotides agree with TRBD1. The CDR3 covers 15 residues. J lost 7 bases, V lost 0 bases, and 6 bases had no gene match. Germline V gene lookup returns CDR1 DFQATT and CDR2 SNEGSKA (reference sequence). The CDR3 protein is CSARETGTGGFGYTF. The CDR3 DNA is TGCAGTGCTAGAGAGACCGGGACAGGGGGCTTTGGCTACACCTTC.

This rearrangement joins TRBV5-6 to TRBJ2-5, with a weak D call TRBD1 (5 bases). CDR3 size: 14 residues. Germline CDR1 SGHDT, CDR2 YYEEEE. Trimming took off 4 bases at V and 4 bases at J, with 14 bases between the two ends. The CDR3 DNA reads TGTGCCAGCAGCCCTGGACAAATTGGAGAGACCCAGTACTTC. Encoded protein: CASSPGQIGETQYF.

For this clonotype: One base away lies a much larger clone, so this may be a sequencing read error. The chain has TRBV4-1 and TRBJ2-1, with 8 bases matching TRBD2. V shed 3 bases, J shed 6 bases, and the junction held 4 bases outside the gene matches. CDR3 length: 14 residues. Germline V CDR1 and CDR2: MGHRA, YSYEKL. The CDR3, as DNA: TGCGCCAGCAGCCAGGAACTAGCGGCCAATGAGCAGTTCTTC. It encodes CASSQELAANEQFF.

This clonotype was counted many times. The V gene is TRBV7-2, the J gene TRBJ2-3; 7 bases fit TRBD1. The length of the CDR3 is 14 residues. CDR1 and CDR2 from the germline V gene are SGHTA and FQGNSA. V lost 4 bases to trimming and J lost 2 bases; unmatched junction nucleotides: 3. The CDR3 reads CASSWGQYTDTQYF. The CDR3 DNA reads TGTGCCAGCAGCTGGGGACAGTACACAGATACGCAGTATTTT.

The CDR3, as DNA: TGCAGTGCTAGACATGGGACAGGGCTTGGTCAGCCCCAGCATTTT. Protein product: CSARHGTGLGQPQHF. This sequence joins TRBV20-1 and TRBJ1-5; 9 nucleotides align to TRBD1. Germline values: CDR1 DFQATT, CDR2 SNEGSKA (reference sequence). Trimming took 2 bases from V and 6 from J; bases not matched to a gene: 8. The CDR3 has 15 residues.

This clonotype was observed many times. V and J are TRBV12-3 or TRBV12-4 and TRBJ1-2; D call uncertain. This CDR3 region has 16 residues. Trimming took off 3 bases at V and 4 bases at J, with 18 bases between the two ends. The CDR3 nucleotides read TGTGCCAGCAGTTTCGATCCTGATCGCCCGACCTATGGCTACACCTTC. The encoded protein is CASSFDPDRPTYGYTF.

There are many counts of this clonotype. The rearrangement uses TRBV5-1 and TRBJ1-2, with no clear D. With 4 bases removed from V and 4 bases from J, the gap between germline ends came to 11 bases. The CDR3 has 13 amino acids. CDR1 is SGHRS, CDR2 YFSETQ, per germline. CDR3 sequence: CASSTPASYGYTF. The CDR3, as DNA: TGCGCCAGCAGCACACCGGCCTCCTATGGCTACACCTTC.

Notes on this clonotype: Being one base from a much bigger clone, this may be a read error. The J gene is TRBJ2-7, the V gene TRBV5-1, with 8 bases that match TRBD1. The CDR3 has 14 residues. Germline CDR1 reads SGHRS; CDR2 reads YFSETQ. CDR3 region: CTSSLAGQGYEQYV. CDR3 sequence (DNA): TGCACCAGCAGCTTGGCCGGACAGGGATACGAGCAGTACGTC.

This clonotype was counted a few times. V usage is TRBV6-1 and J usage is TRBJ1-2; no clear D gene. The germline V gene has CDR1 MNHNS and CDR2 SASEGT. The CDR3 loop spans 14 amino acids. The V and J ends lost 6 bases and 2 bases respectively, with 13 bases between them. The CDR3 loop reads CASSPLGANYGYTF. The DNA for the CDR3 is TGTGCCAGCAGCCCGCTAGGAGCCAACTATGGCTACACCTTC.

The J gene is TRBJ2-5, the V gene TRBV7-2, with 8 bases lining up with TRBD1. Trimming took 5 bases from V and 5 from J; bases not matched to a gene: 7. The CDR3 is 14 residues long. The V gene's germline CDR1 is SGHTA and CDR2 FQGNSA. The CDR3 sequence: CASSVRTGWETQYF. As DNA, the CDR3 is TGTGCCAGCAGCGTTCGGACAGGGTGGGAGACCCAGTACTTC.